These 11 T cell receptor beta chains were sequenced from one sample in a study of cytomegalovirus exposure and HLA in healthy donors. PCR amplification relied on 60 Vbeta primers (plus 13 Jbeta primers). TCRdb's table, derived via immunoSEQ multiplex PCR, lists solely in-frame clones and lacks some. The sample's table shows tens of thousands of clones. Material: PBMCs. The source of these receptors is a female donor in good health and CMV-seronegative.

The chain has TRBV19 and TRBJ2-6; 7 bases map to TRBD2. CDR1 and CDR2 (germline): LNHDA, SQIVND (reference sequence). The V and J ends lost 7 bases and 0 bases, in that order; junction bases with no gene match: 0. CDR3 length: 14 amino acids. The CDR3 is CASKRDSGANVLTF. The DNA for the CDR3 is TGTGCCAGTAAGCGGGACTCTGGGGCCAACGTCCTGACTTTC.

CDR3 sequence reads: CASSQGGGVHYGYTF. The CDR3 nucleotides read TGTGCCAGCAGCCAAGGGGGGGGTGTTCACTATGGCTACACCTTC. V is TRBV4-2 and J is TRBJ1-2, with D maybe TRBD1 (5 bases). V lost 1 base, J lost 3 bases, and 12 bases lay in between. This CDR3 region has 15 residues. Germline-derived CDR1 and CDR2 are LGHNA and YNFKEQ.

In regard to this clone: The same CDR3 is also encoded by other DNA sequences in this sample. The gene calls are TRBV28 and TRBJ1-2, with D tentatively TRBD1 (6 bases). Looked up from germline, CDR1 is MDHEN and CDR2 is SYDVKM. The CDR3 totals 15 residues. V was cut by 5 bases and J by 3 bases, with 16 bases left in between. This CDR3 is CASSPLERGYYGYTF. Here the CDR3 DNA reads TGTGCCAGCAGTCCGCTGGAAAGGGGGTACTATGGCTACACCTTC.

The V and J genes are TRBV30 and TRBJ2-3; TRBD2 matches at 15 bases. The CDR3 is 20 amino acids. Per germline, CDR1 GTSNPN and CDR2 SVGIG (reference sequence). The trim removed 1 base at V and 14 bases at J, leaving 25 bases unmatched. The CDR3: CAWSGQGTKHGLAGGTGVYF. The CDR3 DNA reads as TGTGCCTGGAGTGGGCAGGGAACTAAGCACGGACTAGCGGGGGGGACGGGCGTGTATTTT.

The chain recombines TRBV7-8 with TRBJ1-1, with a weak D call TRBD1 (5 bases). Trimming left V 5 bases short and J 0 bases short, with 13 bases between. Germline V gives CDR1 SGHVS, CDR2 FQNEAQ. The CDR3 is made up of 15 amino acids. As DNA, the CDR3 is TGTGCCAGCAGCACTCAAGGGGTACTGAACACTGAAGCTTTCTTT. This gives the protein CASSTQGVLNTEAFF.

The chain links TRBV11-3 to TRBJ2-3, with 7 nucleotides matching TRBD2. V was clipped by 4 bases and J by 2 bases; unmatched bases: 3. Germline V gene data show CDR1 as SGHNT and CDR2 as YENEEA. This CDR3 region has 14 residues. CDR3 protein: CASSSSGLTDTQYF. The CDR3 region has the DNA TGTGCCAGCAGCTCTAGCGGTCTCACAGATACGCAGTATTTT.

CDR3 sequence reads: CASSGSGVGLDEQFF. In DNA, the CDR3 is TGTGCCAGCAGCGGTAGCGGCGTAGGTTTGGATGAGCAGTTCTTC. This sequence joins TRBV28 and TRBJ2-1, with a weak D call TRBD2 (6 bases). Per germline, CDR1 MDHEN and CDR2 SYDVKM. Trimming cost V 6 bases and J 8 bases, with 20 bases left between them. This CDR3 has 15 residues.

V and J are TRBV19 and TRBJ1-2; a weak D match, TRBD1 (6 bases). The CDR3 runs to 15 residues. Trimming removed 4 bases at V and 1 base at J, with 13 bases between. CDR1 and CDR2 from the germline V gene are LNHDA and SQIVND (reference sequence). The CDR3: CASSTAGQINYGYTF. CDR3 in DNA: TGTGCCAGTAGTACAGCGGGACAAATTAACTATGGCTACACCTTC.

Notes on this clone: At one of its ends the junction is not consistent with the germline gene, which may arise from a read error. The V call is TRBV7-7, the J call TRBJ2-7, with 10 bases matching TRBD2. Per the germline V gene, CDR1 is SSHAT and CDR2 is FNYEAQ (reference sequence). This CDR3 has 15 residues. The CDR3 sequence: CASSDSGGGSYEQYF. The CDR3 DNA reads TGTGCTAGCAGCGACAGCGGGGGGGGGTCCTACGAGCAGTACTTC.

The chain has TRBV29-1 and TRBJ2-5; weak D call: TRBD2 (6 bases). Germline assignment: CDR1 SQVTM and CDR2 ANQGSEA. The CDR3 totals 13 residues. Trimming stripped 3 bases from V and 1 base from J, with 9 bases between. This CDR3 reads CSVDRDSQETQYF. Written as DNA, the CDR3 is TGCAGCGTTGATCGGGACTCCCAAGAGACCCAGTACTTC.

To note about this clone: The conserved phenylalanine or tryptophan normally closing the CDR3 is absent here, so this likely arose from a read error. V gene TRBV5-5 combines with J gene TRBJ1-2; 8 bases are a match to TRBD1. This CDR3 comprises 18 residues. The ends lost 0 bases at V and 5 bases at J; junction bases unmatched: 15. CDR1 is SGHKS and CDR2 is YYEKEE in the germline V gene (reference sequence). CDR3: CASSLAGSLDRVWYGYTS. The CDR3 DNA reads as TGTGCCAGCAGCTTGGCCGGGTCGTTGGACAGGGTTTGGTATGGCTACACCTCC.